Following are 24 T cell receptor beta chains from one sample sequenced in a study of T cell changes during pregnancy in multiple sclerosis. The assay was immunoSEQ multiplex PCR, and TCRdb's table has in-frame clones only and misses some. The table has around 57,000 clones, roughly 89% seen once. This sample comprised peripheral blood, obtained after pregnancy. The receptors here all came from a female donor in good health, enrolled as a control in a pregnancy study.

The gene calls are TRBV11-2 and TRBJ2-7; TRBD1 matches 8 bases. This CDR3 has 16 amino acids. The J segment lost 3 bases and the V segment lost 1 base, leaving 8 bases of the junction unmatched. From germline, CDR1 is SGHAT and CDR2 FQNNGV. This CDR3 reads CASSLGPITGGYEQYF. The CDR3, as DNA: TGTGCCAGCAGCTTAGGGCCAATTACAGGGGGCTACGAGCAGTACTTC.

The chain carries TRBV7-9 and TRBJ1-6; D is perhaps TRBD1 (5 bases). CDR3 length: 16 residues. The V gene lost 1 base and the J gene lost 8 bases, with 15 bases spanning the gap. Looked up from germline, CDR1 is SEHNR and CDR2 is FQNEAQ (reference sequence). The CDR3 loop is CASSLDLGGWDSPLHF. For the CDR3, the DNA is TGTGCCAGCAGCTTAGATTTGGGGGGGTGGGATTCACCCCTCCACTTT.

The J gene is TRBJ1-3, the V gene TRBV28; D is undetermined. CDR1 and CDR2 from the germline V gene are MDHEN and SYDVKM. V was shortened by 3 bases and J by 0 bases, with 9 bases between the two germline ends. The CDR3 is made up of 15 amino acids. The CDR3 DNA is TGTGCCAGCAGTTTCTTAATGAGCTCTGGAAACACCATATATTTT. Translated, it gives CASSFLMSSGNTIYF.

The chain joins TRBV30 to TRBJ1-2; D not resolved. The germline gives CDR1 GTSNPN, CDR2 SVGIG (reference sequence). The CDR3 covers 12 residues. Trimming shortened V by 0 bases and J by 4 bases, and 6 bases separated the two germline ends. The CDR3 is CAWSVNLYGYTF. CDR3 bases: TGTGCCTGGAGTGTAAATCTCTATGGCTACACCTTC. Supplemented by reference TRBV30 and TRBJ1-2, the full variable domain reads SQTIHQWPATLVQPVGSPLSLECTVEGTSNPNLYWYRQAAGRGLQLLFYSVGIGQISSEVPQNLSASRPQDRQFILSSKKLLLSDSGFYLCAWSVNLYGYTFGSGTRLTVV.

V gene TRBV30 combines with J gene TRBJ2-5; the match to TRBD1 covers 9 bases. This CDR3 comprises 15 residues. Germline V gene data show CDR1 as GTSNPN and CDR2 as SVGIG (reference sequence). The ends lost 6 bases at V and 5 bases at J; junction bases unmatched: 13. For the CDR3, the DNA is TGTGCCTGCCCCCAGGGGACAGGGCGTTGGGAGACCCAGTACTTC. Protein product: CACPQGTGRWETQYF.

The V call is TRBV12-5, the J call TRBJ2-1; 10 bases are a match to TRBD2. There are 14 residues in the CDR3. J lost 9 bases, V lost 2 bases, and 4 bases had no gene match. Per the germline V gene, CDR1 is LGHNT and CDR2 is FRNRAP. The CDR3 loop is CASGLSGGASEQFF. The DNA of the CDR3 is TGTGCTAGTGGTTTGAGCGGGGGGGCCAGTGAGCAGTTCTTC.

The genes are TRBV4-2 and TRBJ2-1; TRBD2 matches 10 bases. The CDR3 consists of 15 residues. The germline V gene has CDR1 LGHNA and CDR2 YNFKEQ. The junction had 2 bases not matched to a gene; V was cut back by 0 bases and J by 6 bases. DNA for the CDR3: TGTGCCAGCAGCCAAGATCCTAGCGGGGGCAATGAGCAGTTCTTC. Translation: CASSQDPSGGNEQFF.

J is TRBJ2-2 and V is TRBV5-1; 8 nucleotides agree with TRBD2. The J segment lost 6 bases and the V segment lost 4 bases, leaving 11 bases of the junction unmatched. Germline V lookup: CDR1 SGHRS, CDR2 YFSETQ. This CDR3 is built from 16 residues. CDR3 amino acids: CASSPLAGGLPGELFF. The CDR3 region has the DNA TGCGCCAGCAGCCCCTTGGCGGGGGGTTTACCCGGGGAGCTGTTTTTT.

The J gene is TRBJ1-1, the V gene TRBV19; D unclear. Trimming took 7 bases from V and 3 from J, leaving 12 bases between them. The CDR3 contains 13 residues. Germline V gene sequence: CDR1 LNHDA, CDR2 SQIVND (reference sequence). CDR3 nucleotide sequence: TGTGCCAGTAAAGATTCGCGGGACACTGAAGCTTTCTTT. As protein: CASKDSRDTEAFF.

The chain links TRBV7-2 to TRBJ2-5; the match to TRBD1 covers 7 bases. V shed 5 bases, J shed 2 bases, and the junction held 5 bases outside the gene matches. CDR3 length: 14 amino acids. Per germline, CDR1 SGHTA and CDR2 FQGNSA. The CDR3 region is CASSNRDRQETQYF. CDR3 in DNA: TGTGCCAGCAGCAACCGGGACAGACAAGAGACCCAGTACTTC.

V and J are TRBV6-5 and TRBJ2-7; 7 positions agree with TRBD1. CDR1 is MNHEY, CDR2 SVGAGI, per germline. J was trimmed by 3 bases and V by 1 base; bases with no gene match: 3. The CDR3 spans 14 residues. Here the CDR3 reads CASSYFAGGYEQYF. DNA of the CDR3: TGTGCCAGCAGTTACTTCGCAGGGGGCTACGAGCAGTACTTC.

This chain links TRBV4-3 with TRBJ2-6, with 9 bases aligning to TRBD2. Germline assignment: CDR1 LGHNA and CDR2 YSLEER. This CDR3 has 20 amino acids. After removal of 1 base from V and 0 bases from J, the junction contained 10 bases not matched to a gene. The CDR3 is CASSQAGAGGSFSGANVLTF. The CDR3, as DNA: TGCGCCAGCAGCCAAGCAGGAGCGGGGGGATCTTTCTCTGGGGCCAACGTCCTGACTTTC.

The chain combines TRBV4-3 with TRBJ2-4; possibly TRBD2 for D (5 bases). This CDR3 region has 13 residues. CDR1 and CDR2 (germline): LGHNA, YSLEER. The germline V and J ends were trimmed by 0 bases and 7 bases, with 7 bases remaining between them. This chain's CDR3 is CASSQDSGNIQYF. In nucleotides, the CDR3 is TGCGCCAGCAGCCAAGATTCGGGGAACATTCAGTACTTC.

This rearrangement joins TRBV11-2 to TRBJ2-5, with D possibly matching TRBD2 (5 bases). The V and J ends lost 1 base and 2 bases respectively, with 8 bases between them. Germline-derived CDR1 and CDR2 are SGHAT and FQNNGV. The CDR3 is 14 amino acids. In DNA form, the CDR3 reads TGTGCCAGCAGCTTAGCTCCGGGGCAAGAGACCCAGTACTTC. Protein product: CASSLAPGQETQYF.

The rearrangement uses TRBV29-1 and TRBJ1-2; 11 nucleotides align to TRBD1. Germline V gene lookup returns CDR1 SQVTM and CDR2 ANQGSEA. J gave up 8 bases and V 6 bases, and 8 bases lay outside the gene matches. The CDR3 length is 13 residues. CDR3 protein: CSVGQGARQGYTF. The CDR3 DNA reads as TGCAGCGTAGGACAGGGGGCGCGACAGGGCTACACCTTC. Together with reference TRBV29-1 and TRBJ1-2, the CDR3 gives the full variable domain: SAVISQKPSRDICQRGTSLTIQCQVDSQVTMMFWYRQQPGQSLTLIATANQGSEATYESGFVIDKFPISRPNLTFSTLTVSNMSPEDSSIYLCSVGQGARQGYTFGSGTRLTVV.

V usage is TRBV10-3 and J usage is TRBJ2-3; tentatively, D is TRBD1 (6 bases). Germline V gene lookup returns CDR1 ENHRY and CDR2 SYGVKD. This CDR3 region has 13 residues. V was trimmed by 10 bases and J by 5 bases, leaving 16 bases between them. The CDR3 reads CASIQGFEDTQYF. Here the CDR3 DNA reads TGTGCCAGCATACAGGGTTTCGAAGATACGCAGTATTTT.

The chain uses TRBV7-9 and TRBJ2-5; no definite D call. This CDR3 comprises 12 residues. Trimming took 5 bases from V and 5 from J, leaving 9 bases between them. Germline loops: CDR1 SEHNR, CDR2 FQNEAQ (reference sequence). This chain's CDR3 is CASSPLYETQYF. The DNA for the CDR3 is TGTGCCAGCAGCCCACTCTACGAGACCCAGTACTTC.

This chain uses TRBV27 with TRBJ2-2; 7 bases match TRBD1. Looked up from germline, CDR1 is MNHEY and CDR2 is SMNVEV (reference sequence). The CDR3 has 16 amino acids. V was pared by 4 bases and J by 2 bases, with 7 bases of the junction left unmatched. CDR3 DNA sequence: TGTGCCAGCAGTTCGGAAACAGGGGAAAACACCGGGGAGCTGTTTTTT. Its protein is CASSSETGENTGELFF.

This chain uses TRBV6-1 with TRBJ1-1, with D uncertain. V was clipped by 10 bases and J by 5 bases, with 23 bases between them. CDR3 length: 15 amino acids. Per germline, CDR1 MNHNS and CDR2 SASEGT. CDR3 in amino acids: CAITGVSIDATEAFF. The DNA of the CDR3 is TGTGCCATCACTGGAGTAAGTATAGACGCGACTGAAGCTTTCTTT.

The genes are TRBV4-3 and TRBJ2-7; TRBD1 agrees at 9 bases. V shed 3 bases, J shed 2 bases, and the junction held 11 bases outside the gene matches. CDR1 LGHNA and CDR2 YSLEER come from the germline V gene. This CDR3 has 17 amino acids. Here the CDR3 reads CASSHDLPGQGPYEQYF. The DNA for the CDR3 is TGCGCCAGCAGCCATGACTTGCCGGGACAGGGCCCCTACGAGCAGTACTTC.

V gene TRBV5-4 combines with J gene TRBJ1-3; D remains unclear. Germline lookup yields CDR1 SGHNT and CDR2 YYREEE (reference sequence). Trimming removed 2 bases from V and 0 bases from J, with 12 bases in between. The CDR3 loop spans 16 amino acids. The CDR3 here is CASSLAQASSGNTIYF. The CDR3 DNA reads TGTGCCAGCAGCTTAGCCCAGGCCTCCTCTGGAAACACCATATATTTT.

Turning to this clone: Other DNA sequences in the sample encode the same CDR3. The chain is built from TRBV7-9 and TRBJ1-1; D is undetermined. The CDR3 loop spans 16 amino acids. Deletions cut 1 base from V and 1 base from J, with 13 bases between. CDR1 and CDR2 from the germline V gene are SEHNR and FQNEAQ (reference sequence). Here the CDR3 reads CASSLGGGGRNTEAFF. CDR3 DNA: TGTGCCAGCAGCTTAGGCGGAGGAGGGCGGAACACTGAAGCTTTCTTT. Looking up the rest from reference TRBV7-9 and TRBJ1-1 gives the full variable domain: DTGVSQNPRHKITKRGQNVTFRCDPISEHNRLYWYRQTLGQGPEFLTYFQNEAQLEKSRLLSDRFSAERPKGSFSTLEIQRTEQGDSAMYLCASSLGGGGRNTEAFFGQGTRLTVV.

The chain carries TRBV10-3 and TRBJ2-3; 9 bases map to TRBD2. CDR3 length equals 15 residues. Germline V gene data show CDR1 as ENHRY and CDR2 as SYGVKD. V lost 6 bases to trimming and J lost 0 bases; unmatched junction nucleotides: 4. DNA for the CDR3: TGTGCCATCAGGGTAAGCGGGGGGAGCACAGATACGCAGTATTTT. Translation gives CAIRVSGGSTDTQYF.

The rearrangement joins TRBV7-3 to TRBJ1-3; D gene uncertain. V was clipped by 1 base and J by 4 bases, with 5 bases between them. This CDR3 region has 13 residues. Germline CDR1 SGHTA, CDR2 FQGTGA. The CDR3 region is CASSLNSGNTIYF. CDR3 sequence (DNA): TGTGCCAGCAGCTTAAATTCAGGAAACACCATATATTTT.